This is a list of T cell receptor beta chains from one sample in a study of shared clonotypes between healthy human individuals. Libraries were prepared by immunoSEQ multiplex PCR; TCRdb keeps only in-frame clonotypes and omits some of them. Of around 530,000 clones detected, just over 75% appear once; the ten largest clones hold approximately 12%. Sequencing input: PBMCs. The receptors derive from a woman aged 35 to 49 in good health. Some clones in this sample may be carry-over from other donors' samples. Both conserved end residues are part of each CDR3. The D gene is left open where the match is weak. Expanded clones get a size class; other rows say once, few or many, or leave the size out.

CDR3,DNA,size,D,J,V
CASSETSNNEQFF,TGTGCCAGCAGTGAGACTAGCAATAATGAGCAGTTCTTC,-,TRBD2,TRBJ2-1,TRBV6-4
CASSESLTGAGNTIYF,TGTGCCAGCAGTGAATCACTGACAGGGGCGGGAAACACCATATATTTT,-,TRBD1,TRBJ1-3,TRBV6-1
CASPTGGGYTF,TGTGCCTCCCCCACAGGGGGCGGCTACACCTTC,-,TRBD1,TRBJ1-2,TRBV30
CASRGANYGYTF,TGTGCCTCTCGGGGGGCCAACTATGGCTACACCTTC,-,-,TRBJ1-2,TRBV11-2
CASSPRGGTYNEQFF,TGTGCCAGCAGCCCCCGAGGGGGGACTTACAATGAGCAGTTCTTC,-,-,TRBJ2-1,TRBV7-8
CASSYVSVGDTEAFF,TGCGCCAGCAGCTACGTCAGTGTAGGGGACACTGAAGCTTTCTTT,few,-,TRBJ1-1,TRBV5-1
CASNNRDGGYTF,TGTGCCAGCAACAACAGGGACGGGGGCTACACCTTC,-,-,TRBJ1-2,TRBV6-5
CASSQAGSTDTQYF,TGTGCCAGCAGCCAAGCTGGCAGCACAGATACGCAGTATTTT,-,-,TRBJ2-3,TRBV14
CASSLDRGRSNQPQHF,TGTGCCAGCAGCTTAGACAGGGGGCGCAGCAATCAGCCCCAGCATTTT,-,TRBD1,TRBJ1-5,TRBV11-2
CASSPPGVKETQYF,TGTGCCAGCAGCCCTCCGGGAGTAAAAGAGACCCAGTACTTC,-,-,TRBJ2-5,TRBV5-4
CASSLGQTSTDTQYF,TGCGCCAGCAGCTTGGGTCAGACCAGCACAGATACGCAGTATTTT,-,-,TRBJ2-3,TRBV5-1
CASSENRVDLFF,TGTGCCAGCAGTGAGAACAGGGTAGATCTGTTTTTT,-,-,TRBJ1-4,TRBV2
CASSLDSGTSGTQYF,TGTGCCAGCAGCTTAGATTCCGGGACGTCAGGTACGCAGTATTTT,-,-,TRBJ2-3,TRBV11-3
CSVSNTEAFF,TGCAGCGTTTCCAACACTGAAGCTTTCTTT,few,-,TRBJ1-1,TRBV29-1
CASHPGQTNTGELFF,TGTGCCTCGCATCCGGGGCAGACGAACACCGGGGAGCTGTTTTTT,-,-,TRBJ2-2,TRBV30
CASSLRLAYEQYF,TGTGCCAGCAGTCTCCGACTAGCGTACGAGCAGTACTTC,-,TRBD2,TRBJ2-7,TRBV27
CSVRGRVDTGELFF,TGCAGCGTCAGGGGGCGCGTTGACACCGGGGAGCTGTTTTTT,-,TRBD1,TRBJ2-2,TRBV29-1
CASSRTSGNDNEQFF,TGTGCCAGCAGTAGGACTAGCGGTAATGACAATGAGCAGTTCTTC,-,TRBD2,TRBJ2-1,TRBV7-2